These 28 T cell receptor beta chains came from one sample sequenced in a study of blood T cell repertoires in COVID-19. The repertoire was sequenced with immunoSEQ multiplex PCR; TCRdb's copy has only in-frame clones and lacks some. This table holds about 67,000 clones, 85% to 90% found once. The specimen sequenced was peripheral blood. These receptors all come from a woman aged 55-69 years with acute or convalescent COVID-19.

This chain joins TRBV5-1 and TRBJ2-5; 8 bases are shared with TRBD2. The V and J ends lost 5 bases and 2 bases, in that order; junction bases with no gene match: 11. The CDR3 has 16 amino acids. CDR1 is SGHRS, CDR2 YFSETQ, per germline. This CDR3 is CASRKALAALQETQYF. The DNA of the CDR3 is TGCGCCAGCAGGAAGGCACTAGCGGCCCTTCAAGAGACCCAGTACTTC. Using reference TRBV5-1 and TRBJ2-5 for the parts outside the CDR3, the full variable domain is KAGVTQTPRYLIKTRGQQVTLSCSPISGHRSVSWYQQTPGQGLQFLFEYFSETQRNKGNFPGRFSGRQFSNSRSEMNVSTLELGDSALYLCASRKALAALQETQYFGPGTRLLVL.

Of note for this clone: The junction differs from germline at one of its ends, possibly a read error. The chain links TRBV6-1 to TRBJ1-2; D gene uncertain. This CDR3 is built from 11 residues. Per germline, CDR1 MNHNS and CDR2 SASEGT. CDR3: CASSENFGYTF. Written as DNA, the CDR3 is TGTGCCAGCAGTGAGAACTTTGGCTACACCTTC.

The V call is TRBV5-1, the J call TRBJ2-1, with 9 nucleotides matching TRBD1. CDR3 size: 16 residues. Trimming at V came to 5 bases and at J to 4 bases, leaving 10 bases not matched to a gene. Germline V lookup: CDR1 SGHRS, CDR2 YFSETQ. The CDR3 is CASSPTHGQGYNEQFF. The CDR3 region has the DNA TGCGCCAGCAGTCCAACTCACGGACAGGGGTACAATGAGCAGTTCTTC.

This chain connects TRBV19 to TRBJ1-5, with TRBD1 as a possible D gene (5 bases). Germline loops: CDR1 LNHDA, CDR2 SQIVND (reference sequence). The V gene lost 6 bases and the J gene lost 3 bases, with 18 bases spanning the gap. CDR3 length equals 16 residues. CDR3 protein: CASSPPDSVLNQPQHF. The DNA for the CDR3 is TGTGCCAGTAGCCCGCCCGACAGTGTCCTCAATCAGCCCCAGCATTTT.

This chain links TRBV6-1 with TRBJ2-7; TRBD1 matches 8 bases. Germline V gene sequence: CDR1 MNHNS, CDR2 SASEGT. After removal of 2 bases from V and 4 bases from J, the junction contained 7 bases not matched to a gene. This CDR3 has 15 amino acids. CDR3 coding DNA: TGTGCCAGCAGTGAATCGGGACAGGATGATTACGAGCAGTACGTC. This encodes CASSESGQDDYEQYV.

The chain uses TRBV11-2 and TRBJ2-7, with 7 bases fitting TRBD1. V lost 1 base, J lost 4 bases, and 7 bases stayed unmatched. Germline V gene data show CDR1 as SGHAT and CDR2 as FQNNGV. The CDR3 has 15 residues. In DNA form, the CDR3 reads TGTGCCAGCAGCTTAGTGTGGGGACAGAAATACGAGCAGTACGTC. This codes for CASSLVWGQKYEQYV.

This clone was detected once. This rearrangement joins TRBV2 to TRBJ1-1; the D is unclear. Trimming cost V 3 bases and J 0 bases, with 8 bases left between them. From germline, CDR1 is SNHLY and CDR2 FYNNEI. The CDR3 is 14 residues long. The CDR3 DNA reads as TGTGCCAGCAGTGACGACACCATGAACACTGAAGCTTTCTTT. Translation: CASSDDTMNTEAFF. Complete variable domain (other parts from reference TRBV2 and TRBJ1-1): EPEVTQTPSHQVTQMGQEVILRCVPISNHLYFYWYRQILGQKVEFLVSFYNNEISEKSEIFDDQFSVERPDGSNFTLKIRSTKLEDSAMYFCASSDDTMNTEAFFGQGTRLTVV.

The chain couples TRBV29-1 to TRBJ1-1; a possible D gene is TRBD1 (5 bases). CDR1 SQVTM and CDR2 ANQGSEA come from the germline V gene. The length of the CDR3 is 13 residues. In DNA, the CDR3 is TGCAGAGGAGGGGACCGGCCCACCACTGAAGCTTTCTTT. Its translation: CRGGDRPTTEAFF.

This clone was seen a handful of times. The CDR3: CATSRDRGETHV. CDR3 coding DNA: TGTGCCACCAGCAGAGATAGAGGCGAGACTCACGTC. The chain carries TRBV15 and TRBJ2-7; D is uncertain. The CDR3 is 12 residues long. From germline, CDR1 is LNHNV and CDR2 YYDKDF (reference sequence).

This clone came up once. The genes are TRBV4-2 and TRBJ1-1, with D possibly TRBD1 on 5 matching bases. The V and J ends lost 0 bases and 0 bases respectively, with 14 bases between them. This CDR3 has 17 amino acids. CDR1 LGHNA and CDR2 YNFKEQ come from the germline V gene. For the CDR3, the DNA is TGTGCCAGCAGCCAAGACGCGGGGGGTTCAATGAACACTGAAGCTTTCTTT. This sequence encodes CASSQDAGGSMNTEAFF.

The chain uses TRBV6-6 and TRBJ1-1; D unclear. This CDR3 spans 11 amino acids. V was trimmed by 7 bases and J by 5 bases, leaving 8 bases between them. Germline V lookup: CDR1 MNHNY, CDR2 SVGAGI (reference sequence). DNA for the CDR3: TGTGCCAGCACTCGGAGAACTGAAGCTTTCTTT. It codes for CASTRRTEAFF.

This chain joins TRBV9 and TRBJ1-2, with a tentative D call TRBD1 (6 bases). This CDR3 region has 15 residues. Germline values: CDR1 SGDLS, CDR2 YYNGEE. V shed 3 bases and J shed 1 base, with 13 bases lying between them. The CDR3 region is CASSAQGWDNYGYTF. The CDR3 DNA is TGTGCCAGCAGCGCCCAGGGGTGGGATAACTATGGCTACACCTTC.

The chain carries TRBV4-1 and TRBJ2-1, with 8 bases lining up with TRBD2. Germline V lookup: CDR1 MGHRA, CDR2 YSYEKL. Trimming cost V 1 base and J 4 bases; bases outside gene matches: 15. The CDR3 has 19 residues. DNA for the CDR3: TGCGCCAGCAGCCAAGGCCCCCTCGGGCGGGGGGCGTCTTACAATGAGCAGTTCTTC. It translates to CASSQGPLGRGASYNEQFF.

This clone was picked up one time. Its ends do not fully match the called genes, so a read error is possible. The chain couples TRBV30 to TRBJ2-3; 10 bases are a match to TRBD2. The CDR3 sequence is 13 residues long. Per the germline V gene, CDR1 is GTSNPN and CDR2 is SVGIG (reference sequence). CDR3 DNA: TGTGCCTGGAGTGCCGGGACTAGCGATAGGCAGTATTTT. Residues: CAWSAGTSDRQYF.

The chain uses TRBV10-3 and TRBJ2-3, with 14 bases identical to TRBD2. V trimming: 4 bases; J trimming: 2 bases; junction bases outside the gene matches: 5. This CDR3 is 17 amino acids long. Germline-derived CDR1 and CDR2 are ENHRY and SYGVKD. In nucleotides, the CDR3 is TGTGCCATCAGTGGGACTAGCGGGGGGACCTACACAGATACGCAGTATTTT. As protein: CAISGTSGGTYTDTQYF.

The chain is built from TRBV7-2 and TRBJ1-1; D not certain. The CDR3 runs to 14 residues. V gave up 11 bases and J gave up 1 base, with 17 bases separating them. Germline CDR1 SGHTA, CDR2 FQGNSA. CDR3 DNA sequence: TGTGCCTCGTACCTGGGCGCCGAGAACACTGAAGCTTTCTTT. Its translation: CASYLGAENTEAFF. The variable domain in full, completed from reference TRBV7-2 and TRBJ1-1, reads GAGVSQSPSNKVTEKGKDVELRCDPISGHTALYWYRQSLGQGLEFLIYFQGNSAPDKSGLPSDRFSAERTGGSVSTLTIQRTQQEDSAVYLCASYLGAENTEAFFGQGTRLTVV.

CDR3 DNA sequence: TGTGCCAGTCGACCGGGACAGGGAGCTTATGAAGCTTTCTTT. It codes for CASRPGQGAYEAFF. This chain joins TRBV19 and TRBJ1-1, with TRBD1 identical over 9 bases. Germline trimming cut 8 bases from V and 7 bases from J; bases unmatched to any gene: 11. The CDR3 length is 14 residues. CDR1 and CDR2 (germline): LNHDA, SQIVND (reference sequence).

J is TRBJ1-6 and V is TRBV4-3; maybe TRBD1 (6 bases). Trimming shortened V by 0 bases and J by 11 bases, and 14 bases separated the two germline ends. Germline-derived CDR1 and CDR2 are LGHNA and YSLEER. The CDR3 consists of 15 residues. The CDR3 DNA follows: TGCGCCAGCAGCCAAGATCGCCCAGGGGCGACACCCCTCCACTTT. Protein: CASSQDRPGATPLHF.

The rearrangement uses TRBV4-3 and TRBJ2-2, with no clear D. The CDR3 extends over 14 amino acids. Trimming shortened V by 1 base and J by 4 bases, and 7 bases separated the two germline ends. Germline V gene data show CDR1 as LGHNA and CDR2 as YSLEER. The CDR3 here is CASSQGSLTGELFF. The CDR3 coding sequence is TGCGCCAGCAGCCAAGGTAGCCTCACCGGGGAGCTGTTTTTT.

The chain carries TRBV28 and TRBJ1-3, with no clear D. Germline CDR1 MDHEN, CDR2 SYDVKM. This CDR3 comprises 13 residues. Trimming pared 6 bases from V and 4 bases from J, leaving 10 bases between. The CDR3 reads CASSPVRGNTIYF. The CDR3 coding sequence is TGTGCCAGCAGCCCCGTACGGGGAAACACCATATATTTT.

The chain combines TRBV6-5 with TRBJ2-1; D is undetermined. This CDR3 region has 14 residues. CDR1 MNHEY and CDR2 SVGAGI come from the germline V gene. V was clipped by 8 bases and J by 3 bases, with 14 bases between them. This CDR3 reads CASAPWADYNEQFF. CDR3 coding DNA: TGTGCCAGCGCCCCCTGGGCAGACTACAATGAGCAGTTCTTC.

The chain uses TRBV5-4 and TRBJ2-7, with 9 positions matching TRBD2. The CDR3 has 14 residues. The J segment lost 0 bases and the V segment lost 5 bases, leaving 3 bases of the junction unmatched. Germline V gene data show CDR1 as SGHNT and CDR2 as YYREEE (reference sequence). The CDR3 sequence: CASSLAGASYEQYV. In DNA form, the CDR3 reads TGTGCCAGCAGTTTAGCGGGGGCCTCCTACGAGCAGTACGTC.

This chain uses TRBV7-2 with TRBJ2-7; a weak D match, TRBD2 (6 bases). The V end lost 1 base, the J end lost 2 bases, and 6 bases lay between the germline ends. CDR1 is SGHTA and CDR2 is FQGNSA in the germline V gene. This CDR3 region has 13 residues. This CDR3 is CASSLGLAYEQYV. The DNA for the CDR3 is TGTGCCAGCAGCTTAGGACTAGCCTACGAGCAGTACGTC.

V gene TRBV6-1 combines with J gene TRBJ1-6; no firm D call. The CDR3 loop spans 14 amino acids. The V end lost 6 bases, the J end lost 0 bases, and 6 bases lay between the germline ends. CDR1 is MNHNS and CDR2 is SASEGT in the germline V gene. CDR3 coding DNA: TGTGCCAGCAGGGCAGACTCCTATAATTCACCCCTCCACTTT. This encodes CASRADSYNSPLHF.

The chain links TRBV6-2 or TRBV6-3 to TRBJ2-1; 7 nucleotides line up with TRBD1. Trimming cost V 6 bases and J 10 bases; bases outside gene matches: 9. CDR3 length: 13 amino acids. Germline V gene data show CDR1 as MNHEY and CDR2 as SVGEGT. The CDR3 sequence is CASSRDSSSEQFF. For the CDR3, the DNA is TGTGCCAGCAGCAGGGACAGCTCTTCCGAGCAGTTCTTC.

The chain joins TRBV6-5 to TRBJ1-2; 7 bases fit TRBD1. Trimming removed 4 bases from V and 4 bases from J; junction bases left unmatched: 12. The germline CDR1 and CDR2 sequences are MNHEY and SVGAGI. This CDR3 spans 16 amino acids. CDR3 loop: CASSSPGTAGLYGYTF. In DNA, the CDR3 is TGTGCCAGCAGTTCTCCCGGGACAGCTGGGCTCTATGGCTACACCTTC.

CDR3 in DNA: TGTGCCAGCAGTTACTCTGGCAGGGCGATGGAGGGGTACACCTTC. Encoded protein: CASSYSGRAMEGYTF. The chain links TRBV6-5 to TRBJ1-2; tentatively, D is TRBD1 (5 bases). Germline-derived CDR1 and CDR2 are MNHEY and SVGAGI. Trimming took 0 bases from V and 11 from J, leaving 19 bases between them. The CDR3 runs to 15 residues.

V usage is TRBV5-1 and J usage is TRBJ2-5, with 14 bases identical to TRBD2. The CDR3 is made up of 14 amino acids. J lost 2 bases, V lost 7 bases, and 1 base had no gene match. Looked up from germline, CDR1 is SGHRS and CDR2 is YFSETQ. The CDR3 here is CASGLAGGQETQYF. CDR3 coding DNA: TGCGCCAGCGGACTAGCGGGGGGACAAGAGACCCAGTACTTC.